The 27 T cell receptor beta chains given below trace back to one sample, sequenced in a study of vaccination effects on CD4 cells after COVID-19. In the ViraFEST assay, antigen-specific CD4+ clonotypes were identified by expansion after peptide-pool stimulation. It was after around 10 days of culture that CD4+ T cells were isolated. Documented for the person is a PCR-confirmed SARS-CoV-2 infection occurring between March and December 2020. All participants had two doses of either the BNT162b2 or mRNA-1273 vaccine. These receptors lack a known antigen. Assay used: immunoSEQ multiplex PCR; TCRdb lists only in-frame clones, some missing. The data show 14,000 or so clones, 78% seen once. This specimen consisted of CD4+ T cells from PBMCs cultured with HCoV-NL63 spike peptides, obtained after COVID-19 vaccination. All receptors derive from a human donor who had a prior SARS-CoV-2 infection.

This clone has more than one count but fewer than ten. The J gene is TRBJ2-7, the V gene TRBV25-1; 7 bases agree with TRBD1. The trim removed 4 bases at V and 2 bases at J, leaving 2 bases unmatched. This CDR3 comprises 13 residues. The germline CDR1 and CDR2 sequences are MGHDK and SYGVNS. Here the CDR3 DNA reads TGTGCCAGCAGTGTGACAGGGACCTACGAGCAGTACTTC. Residues: CASSVTGTYEQYF.

The chain joins TRBV2 to TRBJ2-1, with TRBD1 identical over 12 bases. Germline V gene lookup returns CDR1 SNHLY and CDR2 FYNNEI. The CDR3 has 20 amino acids. V lost 5 bases and J lost 4; bases outside the gene matches: 18. The CDR3 sequence: CASSKTGTGGEGLAYNEQFF. Here the CDR3 DNA reads TGTGCCAGCAGTAAAACCGGGACAGGGGGCGAAGGACTAGCGTACAATGAGCAGTTCTTC.

This clone was picked up a small number of times. The chain combines TRBV19 with TRBJ1-2, with 7 positions matching TRBD1. The CDR3 extends over 13 amino acids. Germline V lookup: CDR1 LNHDA, CDR2 SQIVND (reference sequence). V trimming: 1 base; J trimming: 4 bases; junction bases outside the gene matches: 0. This chain's CDR3 is CASSIGTGYGYTF. Here the CDR3 DNA reads TGTGCCAGTAGTATAGGGACAGGCTATGGCTACACCTTC.

The rearrangement uses TRBV18 and TRBJ1-2; no clear D. The V end lost 5 bases, the J end lost 4 bases, and 11 bases lay between the germline ends. The CDR3 length is 13 residues. CDR1 is KGHSH, CDR2 LQKENI, per germline. The CDR3 reads CASSSSDSYGYTF. CDR3 sequence (DNA): TGTGCCAGCTCATCATCGGACTCCTATGGCTACACCTTC.

The table lists this clone with a count of one. CDR3 coding DNA: TGTGCCAGCAGCTTGTGGGACCCAACTAATGAAAAACTGTTTTTT. Translated, it gives CASSLWDPTNEKLFF. The chain couples TRBV5-6 to TRBJ1-4; possibly TRBD1 for D (5 bases). Looked up from germline, CDR1 is SGHDT and CDR2 is YYEEEE. V lost 1 base to trimming and J lost 0 bases, with 7 bases between them. The CDR3 is made up of 15 amino acids.

The chain recombines TRBV11-3 with TRBJ2-7; 12 positions match TRBD2. CDR3 length: 16 amino acids. The germline V gene encodes CDR1 SGHNT and CDR2 YENEEA. Trimming cost V 3 bases and J 2 bases; bases outside gene matches: 5. For the CDR3, the DNA is TGTGCCAGCAGCTTTGATAGACTAGCGGGAGCCTACGAGCAGTACTTC. Translated: CASSFDRLAGAYEQYF.

The J gene is TRBJ2-7, the V gene TRBV4-1, with D tentatively TRBD1 (6 bases). The CDR3 covers 16 residues. Germline V gene sequence: CDR1 MGHRA, CDR2 YSYEKL. Trimming cost V 0 bases and J 2 bases, with 14 bases left between them. The CDR3 DNA reads as TGCGCCAGCAGCCAAGACTTCACAGGGTTTGCCTACGAGCAGTACTTC. Translating it yields CASSQDFTGFAYEQYF.

This chain joins TRBV5-5 and TRBJ2-7; 9 positions agree with TRBD2. The CDR3 sequence is 15 residues long. Germline CDR1 is SGHKS and CDR2 is YYEKEE (reference sequence). The trim removed 5 bases at V and 7 bases at J, leaving 13 bases unmatched. CDR3 nucleotides: TGTGCCAGCAGTCAGTTAGCGGGAGAGGCGCGGGAGCAGTACTTC. Residues: CASSQLAGEAREQYF.

J is TRBJ1-1 and V is TRBV7-3; no definite D call. Trimming cost V 4 bases and J 0 bases, with 15 bases left between them. The length of the CDR3 is 16 residues. Germline loops: CDR1 SGHTA, CDR2 FQGTGA. CDR3 in amino acids: CASSSRGGGMNTEAFF. DNA of the CDR3: TGTGCCAGCAGCTCCCGAGGCGGCGGAATGAACACTGAAGCTTTCTTT. The variable domain in full, completed from reference TRBV7-3 and TRBJ1-1, reads GAGVSQTPSNKVTEKGKYVELRCDPISGHTALYWYRQSLGQGPEFLIYFQGTGAADDSGLPNDRFFAVRPEGSVSTLKIQRTERGDSAVYLCASSSRGGGMNTEAFFGQGTRLTVV.

The count of this clone is one. V is TRBV27 and J is TRBJ2-5; D might be TRBD1 or TRBD2, each matching 5 bases. V was cut by 6 bases and J by 4 bases, with 18 bases left in between. The CDR3 loop spans 15 amino acids. Per germline, CDR1 MNHEY and CDR2 SMNVEV (reference sequence). In DNA form, the CDR3 reads TGTGCCAGCAGCCCGACGGGGCCCCGATTAGAGACCCAGTACTTC. Translation: CASSPTGPRLETQYF.

The genes are TRBV18 and TRBJ2-1; D is ambiguous. V lost 4 bases, J lost 0 bases, and 13 bases lay in between. Looked up from germline, CDR1 is KGHSH and CDR2 is LQKENI. CDR3 length: 16 amino acids. For the CDR3, the DNA is TGTGCCAGCTCACTTTCCCCGGATAGCTCCTACAATGAGCAGTTCTTC. This gives the protein CASSLSPDSSYNEQFF. The full variable domain, rest sourced from reference TRBV18 and TRBJ2-1, is NAGVMQNPRHLVRRRGQEARLRCSPMKGHSHVYWYRQLPEEGLKFMVYLQKENIIDESGMPKERFSAEFPKEGPSILRIQQVVRGDSAAYFCASSLSPDSSYNEQFFGPGTRLTVL.

The rearrangement joins TRBV6-2 or TRBV6-3 to TRBJ2-1, with 12 bases matching TRBD2. Trimming cost V 2 bases and J 4 bases; bases outside gene matches: 9. The CDR3 extends over 18 amino acids. Germline V gene sequence: CDR1 MNHEY, CDR2 SVGEGT. The CDR3 nucleotides are TGTGCCAGCAGTTACAGTTTGAAGACTAGCGGGAGTTACAATGAGCAGTTCTTC. Its translation is CASSYSLKTSGSYNEQFF.

This chain uses TRBV6-1 with TRBJ2-3, with D possibly being TRBD1 or TRBD2 (7 bases each). This CDR3 comprises 15 residues. V shed 3 bases and J shed 5 bases, with 15 bases lying between them. Germline CDR1 and CDR2: MNHNS and SASEGT. This CDR3 is CASSEIRGGVDTQYF. The CDR3 nucleotides read TGTGCCAGCAGTGAGATCAGGGGGGGCGTAGATACGCAGTATTTT.

This clone was detected only once. This chain connects TRBV12-5 to TRBJ2-3; 8 bases line up with TRBD2. The CDR3 is 19 amino acids. Germline V CDR1 and CDR2: LGHNT, FRNRAP. The trim removed 0 bases at V and 1 base at J, leaving 12 bases unmatched. CDR3 in amino acids: CASGLVRLAGPHGTDTQYF. In nucleotides, the CDR3 is TGTGCTAGTGGTTTGGTACGGCTAGCGGGCCCCCACGGCACAGATACGCAGTATTTT. The entire variable domain, with the rest obtained from reference TRBV12-5 and TRBJ2-3, is as follows: DARVTQTPRHKVTEMGQEVTMRCQPILGHNTVFWYRQTMMQGLELLAYFRNRAPLDDSGMPKDRFSAEMPDATLATLKIQPSEPRDSAVYFCASGLVRLAGPHGTDTQYFGPGTRLTVL.

The rearrangement uses TRBV7-2 and TRBJ1-5; D is perhaps TRBD1 (6 bases). Germline CDR1 SGHTA, CDR2 FQGNSA. The CDR3 consists of 15 residues. V was pared by 4 bases and J by 4 bases, with 14 bases between. CDR3 sequence (DNA): TGTGCCAGCAGCTCCGGGACAAGGGAAAATCAGCCCCAGCATTTT. Translation: CASSSGTRENQPQHF.

The rearrangement joins TRBV6-5 to TRBJ2-7; 9 nucleotides match TRBD1. The ends lost 11 bases at V and 6 bases at J; junction bases unmatched: 8. Germline assignment: CDR1 MNHEY and CDR2 SVGAGI. The CDR3 sequence is 12 residues long. CDR3 residues: CAARTGDSEQYF. The CDR3 bases are TGTGCCGCCCGGACAGGGGATTCCGAGCAGTACTTC.

The chain recombines TRBV7-9 with TRBJ1-1, with D tentatively TRBD1 (5 bases). Germline lookup yields CDR1 SEHNR and CDR2 FQNEAQ (reference sequence). The CDR3 consists of 16 residues. Trimming took off 2 bases at V and 10 bases at J, with 23 bases between the two ends. CDR3 DNA sequence: TGTGCCAGCAGCTTACGAAGCGAAGGTACCGGCGGGGGAGCTTTCTTT. It translates to CASSLRSEGTGGGAFF.

V gene TRBV7-2 combines with J gene TRBJ1-1; maybe TRBD1 (5 bases). The CDR3 covers 17 residues. Between the trimmed V and J ends, which lost 5 bases and 4 bases, there was a span of 23 bases. Germline V gene lookup returns CDR1 SGHTA and CDR2 FQGNSA. The CDR3 nucleotides are TGTGCCAGCAGCGCAGTCATTTTAAACGAAGGGGTCACTGAAGCTTTCTTT. This encodes CASSAVILNEGVTEAFF.

The chain is built from TRBV5-8 and TRBJ1-4, with D perhaps TRBD1 (6 bases). Deletions cut 2 bases from V and 7 bases from J, with 15 bases between. The CDR3 length is 15 residues. Germline V gene sequence: CDR1 SGHTS, CDR2 YDEGEE. The CDR3 here is CASSLQGRGGEKLFF. The CDR3 region has the DNA TGTGCCAGCAGCTTACAGGGTAGGGGTGGTGAAAAACTGTTTTTT. Together with reference TRBV5-8 and TRBJ1-4, the CDR3 gives the full variable domain: EAGVTQSPTHLIKTRGQQATLRCSPISGHTSVYWYQQALGLGLQFLLWYDEGEERNRGNFPPRFSGRQFPNYSSELNVNALELEDSALYLCASSLQGRGGEKLFFGSGTQLSVL.

This chain joins TRBV7-8 and TRBJ2-7, with D hard to call. V was clipped by 5 bases and J by 2 bases, with 4 bases between them. This CDR3 is 11 amino acids long. The germline V gene has CDR1 SGHVS and CDR2 FQNEAQ. The CDR3 DNA sequence: TGTGCCAGCAGCGGAGCCTACGAGCAGTACTTC. Its protein product is CASSGAYEQYF.

The chain carries TRBV11-3 and TRBJ2-7; perhaps D is TRBD1 or TRBD2 (5 bases each). This CDR3 has 15 amino acids. CDR1 is SGHNT, CDR2 YENEEA, per germline. Trimming cost V 11 bases and J 0 bases, with 20 bases left between them. CDR3 DNA sequence: TGTGCCGGACGGGGCCTCCCGGAGTGCTCCTACGAGCAGTACTTC. Translating it yields CAGRGLPECSYEQYF.

This clone was found a few times. The J gene is TRBJ1-2, the V gene TRBV5-6; D unclear. Trimming removed 5 bases at V and 4 bases at J, with 15 bases between. There are 14 residues in the CDR3. Germline V gives CDR1 SGHDT, CDR2 YYEEEE. The chain's CDR3 is CASSLSTEGYGYTF. The CDR3 region has the DNA TGTGCCAGCAGTTTATCAACGGAGGGCTATGGCTACACCTTC. Full variable domain (missing parts from reference TRBV5-6 and TRBJ1-2): DAGVTQSPTHLIKTRGQQVTLRCSPKSGHDTVSWYQQALGQGPQFIFQYYEEEERQRGNFPDRFSGHQFPNYSSELNVNALLLGDSALYLCASSLSTEGYGYTFGSGTRLTVV.

The rearrangement uses TRBV12-2 and TRBJ2-2; the table names TRBD2, a call not compared with the DNA. TRBV12-2 is annotated as a pseudogene. The CDR3 is 17 amino acids. CDR3 nucleotide sequence: TGTGCAAGTCGCCCCCCCCCTCGGACTAGCGCCACCGGGGAGCTGTTTTTT. It encodes CASRPPPRTSATGELFF.

V gene TRBV6-5 combines with J gene TRBJ2-5; 7 positions match TRBD2. This CDR3 has 14 amino acids. Germline assignment: CDR1 MNHEY and CDR2 SVGAGI. Trimming cost V 10 bases and J 5 bases; bases outside gene matches: 13. The CDR3 region is CATQRGPGGETQYF. The CDR3 nucleotides read TGTGCCACCCAGCGGGGTCCCGGAGGGGAGACCCAGTACTTC.

This clone has only a few counts. This sequence joins TRBV11-3 and TRBJ2-1; the D is unclear. V lost 0 bases and J lost 4, with 4 bases in between. The CDR3 spans 13 residues. Per germline, CDR1 SGHNT and CDR2 YENEEA. In DNA form, the CDR3 reads TGTGCCAGCAGCTTAGAGGAATACAATGAGCAGTTCTTC. Its protein product is CASSLEEYNEQFF.

The table lists this clone with a few counts. Germline is not matched at one junction end, which may reflect a read error. DNA for the CDR3: TGTGCCAGCACCCTACCCCCGGGACAGGTGGTTTTT. It yields the protein CASTLPPGQVVF. The rearrangement links TRBV6-5 to TRBJ2-3, with 8 bases identical to TRBD1. Germline CDR1 MNHEY, CDR2 SVGAGI. The CDR3 spans 12 residues.

The table lists this clone with a few counts. The chain combines TRBV5-1 with TRBJ1-2, with D unclear. Germline CDR1 and CDR2: SGHRS and YFSETQ. CDR3 length: 12 amino acids. V shed 0 bases and J shed 7 bases, with 7 bases lying between them. CDR3 DNA: TGCGCCAGCAGCTTGGACGCTAGTGGCTACACCTTC. Translated: CASSLDASGYTF.